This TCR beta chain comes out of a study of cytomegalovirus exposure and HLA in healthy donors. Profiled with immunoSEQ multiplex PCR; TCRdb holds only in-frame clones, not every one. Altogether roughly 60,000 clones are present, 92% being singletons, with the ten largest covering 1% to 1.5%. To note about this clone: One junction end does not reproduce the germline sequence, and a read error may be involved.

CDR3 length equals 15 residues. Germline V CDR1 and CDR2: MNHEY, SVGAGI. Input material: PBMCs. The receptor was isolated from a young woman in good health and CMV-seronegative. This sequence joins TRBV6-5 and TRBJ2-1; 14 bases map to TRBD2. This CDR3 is CASSKGTSGGGTQIF. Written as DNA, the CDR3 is TGTGCCAGCAGTAAAGGGACTAGCGGGGGAGGTACCCAGATCTTC.